This TCR beta chain was observed in a study of T cell changes during pregnancy in multiple sclerosis. TCRdb's copy holds only in-frame clones and misses some; the assay was immunoSEQ multiplex PCR. This table holds about 38,000 clones, about nine tenths found once. Germline V gene lookup returns CDR1 LNHDA and CDR2 SQIVND (reference sequence). The junction had 10 bases not matched to a gene; V was cut back by 6 bases and J by 5 bases. This CDR3 contains 14 residues. The sequences come from CD4+ T cells from peripheral blood mononuclear cells, collected after pregnancy. The receptor was derived from a female donor in good health, enrolled as a control in a pregnancy study. The chain uses TRBV19 and TRBJ2-7; 7 bases align to TRBD2. This CDR3 is CASRPVGGMNEQYF. In nucleotides, the CDR3 is TGTGCCAGTAGACCCGTCGGGGGGATGAACGAGCAGTACTTC.